This T cell receptor beta chain was captured by sequencing in a study of blood T cell repertoires in COVID-19. The wider study: COVID-19 samples from acute and convalescent phases originated in the United States, Italy and Spain. PBMCs, B-cell-depleted T cells, or T cells were the source of the cDNA or gDNA that made up the material.

In Seattle, patients joined the study during active infection and were tracked longitudinally. V was clipped by 5 bases and J by 9 bases, with 16 bases between them. Looked up from germline, CDR1 is LNHDA and CDR2 is SQIVND (reference sequence). The CDR3 contains 13 residues. Authors' data handling: Nucleated cell counts were estimated from reference gene primer amplification. The repertoire was sequenced with immunoSEQ multiplex PCR; TCRdb's copy has only in-frame clones and lacks some. V and J calls and clone size are those listed in that table; D and trimming were worked out from the DNA. The sample has 300,000 to 350,000 clones, about nine tenths seen once; the top ten hold about 6%.

V and J are TRBV19 and TRBJ1-1; D unresolved. This clonotype was obtained from a woman aged 50 to 65 with COVID-19, enrolled during active disease. The sequenced material came from peripheral blood. This CDR3 reads CASSVSPVQKAFF. The CDR3 bases are TGTGCCAGTAGTGTGTCCCCGGTACAGAAAGCTTTCTTT. Drawing the rest from reference TRBV19 and TRBJ1-1, the complete variable domain is DGGITQSPKYLFRKEGQNVTLSCEQNLNHDAMYWYRQDPGQGLRLIYYSQIVNDFQKGDIAEGYSVSREKKESFPLTVTSAQKNPTAFYLCASSVSPVQKAFFGQGTRLTVV.